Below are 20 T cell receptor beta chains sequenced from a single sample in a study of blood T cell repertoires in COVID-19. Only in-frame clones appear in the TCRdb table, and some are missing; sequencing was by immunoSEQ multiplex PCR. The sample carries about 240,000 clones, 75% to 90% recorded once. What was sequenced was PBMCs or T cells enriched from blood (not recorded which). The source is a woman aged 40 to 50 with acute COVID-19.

This CDR3 reads CASGFGVNQPQHF. The DNA of the CDR3 is TGTGCTAGTGGTTTCGGGGTCAATCAGCCCCAGCATTTT. This sequence joins TRBV12-5 and TRBJ1-5; D call uncertain. Trimming removed 3 bases from V and 3 bases from J, with 6 bases in between. The CDR3 is made up of 13 amino acids. Germline V gives CDR1 LGHNT, CDR2 FRNRAP.

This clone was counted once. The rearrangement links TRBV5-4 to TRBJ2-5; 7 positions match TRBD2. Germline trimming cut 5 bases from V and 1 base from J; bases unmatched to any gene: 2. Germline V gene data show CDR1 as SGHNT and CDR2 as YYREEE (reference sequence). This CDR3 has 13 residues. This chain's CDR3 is CASRLAVQETQYF. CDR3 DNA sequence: TGTGCCAGCAGGCTAGCGGTCCAAGAGACCCAGTACTTC. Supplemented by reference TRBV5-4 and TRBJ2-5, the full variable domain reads ETGVTQSPTHLIKTRGQQVTLRCSSQSGHNTVSWYQQALGQGPQFIFQYYREEENGRGNFPPRFSGLQFPNYSSELNVNALELDDSALYLCASRLAVQETQYFGPGTRLLVL.

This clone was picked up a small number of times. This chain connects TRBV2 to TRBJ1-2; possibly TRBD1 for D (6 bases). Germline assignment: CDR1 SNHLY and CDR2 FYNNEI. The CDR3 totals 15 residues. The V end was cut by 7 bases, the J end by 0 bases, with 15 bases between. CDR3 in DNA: TGTGCCAGCACCGAGACAGGACCCCCTAACTATGGCTACACCTTC. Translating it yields CASTETGPPNYGYTF. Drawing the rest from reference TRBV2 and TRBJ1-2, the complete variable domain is EPEVTQTPSHQVTQMGQEVILRCVPISNHLYFYWYRQILGQKVEFLVSFYNNEISEKSEIFDDQFSVERPDGSNFTLKIRSTKLEDSAMYFCASTETGPPNYGYTFGSGTRLTVV.

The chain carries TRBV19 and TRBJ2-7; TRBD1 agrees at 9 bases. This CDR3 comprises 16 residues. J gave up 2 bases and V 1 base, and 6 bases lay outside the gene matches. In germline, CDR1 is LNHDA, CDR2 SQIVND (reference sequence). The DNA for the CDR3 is TGTGCCAGTAGTATAGCACAGGGGGCTCGGGCCTACGAGCAGTACTTC. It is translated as CASSIAQGARAYEQYF.

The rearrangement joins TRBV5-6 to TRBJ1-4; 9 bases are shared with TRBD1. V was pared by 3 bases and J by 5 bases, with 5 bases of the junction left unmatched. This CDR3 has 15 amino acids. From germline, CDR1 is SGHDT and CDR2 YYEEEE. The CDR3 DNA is TGTGCCAGCAGCTGGGCACAGGGGGCGAATGAAAAACTGTTTTTT. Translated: CASSWAQGANEKLFF.

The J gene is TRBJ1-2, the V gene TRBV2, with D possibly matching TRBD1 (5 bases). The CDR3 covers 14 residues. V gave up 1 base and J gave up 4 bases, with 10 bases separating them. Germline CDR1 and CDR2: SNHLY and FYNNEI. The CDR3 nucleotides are TGTGCCAGCAGTGAAGACAGGATGTCCTATGGCTACACCTTC. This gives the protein CASSEDRMSYGYTF.

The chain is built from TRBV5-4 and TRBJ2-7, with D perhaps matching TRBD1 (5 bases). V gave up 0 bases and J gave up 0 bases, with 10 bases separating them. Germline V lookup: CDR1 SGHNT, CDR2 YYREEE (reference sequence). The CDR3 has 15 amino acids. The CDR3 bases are TGTGCCAGCAGCTTGGCAGGGCCCGCCTCCTACGAGCAGTACTTC. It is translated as CASSLAGPASYEQYF.

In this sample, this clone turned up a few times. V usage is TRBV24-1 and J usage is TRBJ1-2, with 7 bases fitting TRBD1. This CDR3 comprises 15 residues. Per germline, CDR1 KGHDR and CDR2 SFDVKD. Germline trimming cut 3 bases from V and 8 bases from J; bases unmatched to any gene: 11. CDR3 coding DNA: TGTGCCACCAGTGATGCCACCTCGGGACAGACAGGCTACACCTTC. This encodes CATSDATSGQTGYTF.

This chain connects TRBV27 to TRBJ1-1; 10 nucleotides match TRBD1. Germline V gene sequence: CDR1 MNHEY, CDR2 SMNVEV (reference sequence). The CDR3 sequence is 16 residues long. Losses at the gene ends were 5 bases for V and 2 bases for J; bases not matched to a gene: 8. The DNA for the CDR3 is TGTGCCAGCAGTAGACCCCCGACAGGGGGCAACACTGAAGCTTTCTTT. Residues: CASSRPPTGGNTEAFF.

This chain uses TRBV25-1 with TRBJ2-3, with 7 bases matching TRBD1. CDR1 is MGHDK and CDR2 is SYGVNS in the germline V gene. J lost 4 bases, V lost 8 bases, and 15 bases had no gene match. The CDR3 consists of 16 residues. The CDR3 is CASHQEGGADPDTQYF. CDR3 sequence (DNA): TGTGCCAGCCATCAGGAAGGGGGCGCCGACCCAGATACGCAGTATTTT.

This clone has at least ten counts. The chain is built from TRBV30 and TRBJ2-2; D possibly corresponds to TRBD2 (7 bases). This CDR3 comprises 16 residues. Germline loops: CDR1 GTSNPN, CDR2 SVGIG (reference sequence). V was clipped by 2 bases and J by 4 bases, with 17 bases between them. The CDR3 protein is CAWSPWGRGSTGELFF. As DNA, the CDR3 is TGTGCCTGGAGTCCATGGGGGAGGGGGAGCACCGGGGAGCTGTTTTTT. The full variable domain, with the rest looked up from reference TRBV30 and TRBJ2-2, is SQTIHQWPATLVQPVGSPLSLECTVEGTSNPNLYWYRQAAGRGLQLLFYSVGIGQISSEVPQNLSASRPQDRQFILSSKKLLLSDSGFYLCAWSPWGRGSTGELFFGEGSRLTVL.

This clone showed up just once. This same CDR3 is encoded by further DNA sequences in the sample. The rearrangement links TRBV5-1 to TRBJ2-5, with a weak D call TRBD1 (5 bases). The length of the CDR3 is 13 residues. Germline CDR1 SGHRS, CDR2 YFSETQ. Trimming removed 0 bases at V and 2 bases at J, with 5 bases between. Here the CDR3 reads CASSLGQQETQYF. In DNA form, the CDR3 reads TGCGCCAGCAGCTTGGGACAGCAAGAGACCCAGTACTTC.

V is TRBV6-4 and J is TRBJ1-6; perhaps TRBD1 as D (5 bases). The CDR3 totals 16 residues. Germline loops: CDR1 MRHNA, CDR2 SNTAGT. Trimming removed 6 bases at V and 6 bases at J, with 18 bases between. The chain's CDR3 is CASRGIKGVGNSPLHF. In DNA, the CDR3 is TGTGCCAGCAGGGGGATCAAAGGGGTTGGTAATTCACCCCTCCACTTT.

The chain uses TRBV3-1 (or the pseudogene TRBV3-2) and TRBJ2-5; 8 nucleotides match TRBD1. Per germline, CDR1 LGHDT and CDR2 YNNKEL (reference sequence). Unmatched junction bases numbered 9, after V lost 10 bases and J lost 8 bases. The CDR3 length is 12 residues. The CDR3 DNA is TGTGCCATTCAGGACAGGGAGCGCACCCAGTACTTC. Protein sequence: CAIQDRERTQYF.

DNA for the CDR3: TGTGCCAGCAGTTACTCGGGGGGGAGGAAGACCCAGTACTTC. It codes for CASSYSGGRKTQYF. The chain employs TRBV6-5 and TRBJ2-5; 7 bases are shared with TRBD2. Germline lookup yields CDR1 MNHEY and CDR2 SVGAGI. V trimming: 0 bases; J trimming: 6 bases; junction bases outside the gene matches: 4. The CDR3 is 14 residues long.

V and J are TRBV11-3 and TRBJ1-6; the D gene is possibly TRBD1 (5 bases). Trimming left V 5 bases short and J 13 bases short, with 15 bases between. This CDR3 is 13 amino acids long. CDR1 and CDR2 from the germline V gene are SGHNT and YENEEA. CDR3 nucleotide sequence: TGTGCCAGCAGCGTTCATACCCAGGGTCCCCTCCACTTT. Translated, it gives CASSVHTQGPLHF. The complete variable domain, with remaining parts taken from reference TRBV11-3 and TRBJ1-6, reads EAGVVQSPRYKIIEKKQPVAFWCNPISGHNTLYWYLQNLGQGPELLIRYENEEAVDDSQLPKDRFSAERLKGVDSTLKIQPAELGDSAVYLCASSVHTQGPLHFGNGTRLTVT.

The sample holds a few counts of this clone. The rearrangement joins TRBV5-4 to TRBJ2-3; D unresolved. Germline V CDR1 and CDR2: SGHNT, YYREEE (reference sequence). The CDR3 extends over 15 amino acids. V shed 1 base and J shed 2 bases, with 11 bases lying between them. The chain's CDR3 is CASSLSKRNTDTQYF. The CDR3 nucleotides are TGTGCCAGCAGCTTGTCCAAGAGGAACACAGATACGCAGTATTTT.

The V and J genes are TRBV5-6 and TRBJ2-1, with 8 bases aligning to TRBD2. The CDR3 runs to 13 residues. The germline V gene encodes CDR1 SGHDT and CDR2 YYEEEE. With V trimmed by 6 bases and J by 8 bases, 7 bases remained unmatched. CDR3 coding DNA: TGTGCCAGCATCGGACTAGCCGGACATGAGCAGTTCTTC. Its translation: CASIGLAGHEQFF. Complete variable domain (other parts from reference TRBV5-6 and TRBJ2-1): DAGVTQSPTHLIKTRGQQVTLRCSPKSGHDTVSWYQQALGQGPQFIFQYYEEEERQRGNFPDRFSGHQFPNYSSELNVNALLLGDSALYLCASIGLAGHEQFFGPGTRLTVL.

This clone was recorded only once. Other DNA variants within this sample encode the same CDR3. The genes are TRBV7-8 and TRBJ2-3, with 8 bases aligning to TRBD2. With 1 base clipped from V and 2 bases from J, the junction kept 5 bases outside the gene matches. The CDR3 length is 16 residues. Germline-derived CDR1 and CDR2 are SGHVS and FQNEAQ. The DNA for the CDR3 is TGTGCCAGCAGCTTAGTGACGGGAGGGTCCACAGATACGCAGTATTTT. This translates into CASSLVTGGSTDTQYF.

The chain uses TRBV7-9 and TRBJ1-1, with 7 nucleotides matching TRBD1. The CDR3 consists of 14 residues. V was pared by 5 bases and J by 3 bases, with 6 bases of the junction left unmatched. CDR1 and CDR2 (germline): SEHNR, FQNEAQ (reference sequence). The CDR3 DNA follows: TGTGCCAGCAGCGCGCCGACAGGGTACACTGAAGCTTTCTTT. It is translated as CASSAPTGYTEAFF.